A single sample is the source of the 26 T cell receptor beta chains below, sequenced in a study of blood T cell repertoires in COVID-19. Measured with immunoSEQ multiplex PCR; TCRdb has only the in-frame clones, and not every one. The sample lists over 200,000 clones; 80% to 85% were seen once. The source material was peripheral blood. The receptors were gathered from a man aged 45 to 65 with active or convalescent COVID-19.

This clone turned up a few times. This rearrangement joins TRBV7-2 to TRBJ2-7, with D uncertain. Germline values: CDR1 SGHTA, CDR2 FQGNSA. The CDR3 spans 12 residues. Trimming left V 5 bases short and J 7 bases short, with 12 bases between. The DNA for the CDR3 is TGTGCCAGCAGCCCCCCGATTGCGGAGCAGTACTTC. This codes for CASSPPIAEQYF.

The J gene is TRBJ1-5, the V gene TRBV5-1, with 12 bases lining up with TRBD1. Unmatched junction bases numbered 3, after V lost 0 bases and J lost 5 bases. The germline V gene encodes CDR1 SGHRS and CDR2 YFSETQ. CDR3 length: 16 residues. In nucleotides, the CDR3 is TGCGCCAGCAGCTTGGATGGGACAGGGGGCGATCAGCCCCAGCATTTT. As protein: CASSLDGTGGDQPQHF.

The chain employs TRBV6-2 or TRBV6-3 and TRBJ2-7, with D unresolved. The CDR3 extends over 11 amino acids. Germline-derived CDR1 and CDR2 are MNHEY and SVGEGT. The V end was cut by 6 bases, the J end by 6 bases, with 9 bases between. The CDR3 DNA follows: TGTGCCAGCAGCCTAGAACTCGAGCAGTACTTC. Residues: CASSLELEQYF.

The rearrangement links TRBV5-1 to TRBJ2-7; maybe TRBD2 (6 bases). V shed 2 bases and J shed 4 bases, with 19 bases lying between them. Germline V gives CDR1 SGHRS, CDR2 YFSETQ. The CDR3 runs to 16 residues. This CDR3 is CASSFSGGNLLYEQYF. The CDR3 region has the DNA TGCGCCAGCAGCTTTAGCGGCGGAAATCTGCTTTACGAGCAGTACTTC. The whole variable domain, filled in from reference TRBV5-1 and TRBJ2-7, reads KAGVTQTPRYLIKTRGQQVTLSCSPISGHRSVSWYQQTPGQGLQFLFEYFSETQRNKGNFPGRFSGRQFSNSRSEMNVSTLELGDSALYLCASSFSGGNLLYEQYFGPGTRLTVT.

Written as DNA, the CDR3 is TGTGCCAGCAGCGAAGGAGGTTCCTATAATTCACCCCTCCACTTT. Protein sequence: CASSEGGSYNSPLHF. The chain carries TRBV9 and TRBJ1-6; D call uncertain. The germline CDR1 and CDR2 sequences are SGDLS and YYNGEE. Trimming removed 3 bases from V and 1 base from J, with 8 bases in between. CDR3 length: 15 amino acids.

This clone was found a few times. V and J are TRBV6-6 and TRBJ1-1, with a possible D match to TRBD1 (6 bases). CDR1 and CDR2 (germline): MNHNY, SVGAGI (reference sequence). This CDR3 contains 13 residues. Trimming cost V 6 bases and J 1 base, with 9 bases left between them. The CDR3 loop is CASRRTENTEAFF. In DNA form, the CDR3 reads TGTGCCAGCAGGCGGACAGAGAACACTGAAGCTTTCTTT.

The chain uses TRBV27 and TRBJ2-3; possible D gene TRBD2, 6 bases. The V and J ends lost 3 bases and 0 bases respectively, with 13 bases between them. The CDR3 runs to 16 residues. Germline CDR1 is MNHEY and CDR2 is SMNVEV (reference sequence). CDR3 sequence: CASSFRGGPSTDTQYF. The CDR3, as DNA: TGTGCCAGCAGTTTCCGTGGAGGGCCTAGCACAGATACGCAGTATTTT.

This clone was detected a few times. The gene calls are TRBV7-9 and TRBJ1-5; D call uncertain. V was pared by 5 bases and J by 7 bases, with 15 bases between. The CDR3 is 14 amino acids. Germline V lookup: CDR1 SEHNR, CDR2 FQNEAQ (reference sequence). CDR3 bases: TGTGCCAGCAGCCCTGCCCTTCCTAACCAGCCCCAGCATTTT. This sequence encodes CASSPALPNQPQHF.

V and J are TRBV7-8 and TRBJ1-5; D is ambiguous. V was cut by 5 bases and J by 1 base, with 12 bases left in between. CDR1 and CDR2 from the germline V gene are SGHVS and FQNEAQ. The CDR3 sequence is 15 residues long. The CDR3 reads CASSPQETSNQPQHF. The DNA for the CDR3 is TGTGCCAGCAGCCCCCAAGAGACAAGCAATCAGCCCCAGCATTTT.

This rearrangement joins TRBV2 to TRBJ2-3; 7 bases map to TRBD1. Germline values: CDR1 SNHLY, CDR2 FYNNEI. The CDR3 is 18 amino acids. J lost 0 bases, V lost 0 bases, and 9 bases had no gene match. Written as DNA, the CDR3 is TGTGCCAGCAGTGAAGCCGGGGACAGCCGACTTAGCACAGATACGCAGTATTTT. It encodes CASSEAGDSRLSTDTQYF.

The V and J genes are TRBV19 and TRBJ2-7; 8 bases are shared with TRBD1. Germline trimming cut 1 base from V and 1 base from J; bases unmatched to any gene: 3. Germline V gene data show CDR1 as LNHDA and CDR2 as SQIVND (reference sequence). There are 15 residues in the CDR3. CDR3: CASSIVTGGSYEQYF. Written as DNA, the CDR3 is TGTGCCAGTAGTATAGTTACAGGGGGATCCTACGAGCAGTACTTC.

The chain joins TRBV6-6 to TRBJ2-2; 10 bases match TRBD1. V lost 6 bases to trimming and J lost 4 bases; unmatched junction nucleotides: 8. In germline, CDR1 is MNHNY, CDR2 SVGAGI (reference sequence). The CDR3 length is 16 residues. This CDR3 reads CASSHRDRGSTGELFF. The CDR3 region has the DNA TGTGCCAGCAGCCATCGGGACAGGGGCAGCACCGGGGAGCTGTTTTTT.

V and J are TRBV24-1 and TRBJ1-3, with 7 bases fitting TRBD1. Trimming took 4 bases from V and 4 from J; bases not matched to a gene: 9. The CDR3 contains 16 residues. Per the germline V gene, CDR1 is KGHDR and CDR2 is SFDVKD. DNA for the CDR3: TGTGCCACCAGTGACCCCTTTGGGACAGCAGGAAACACCATATATTTT. Its translation: CATSDPFGTAGNTIYF.

The chain links TRBV3-1 (or the pseudogene TRBV3-2) to TRBJ2-5, with 11 positions matching TRBD1. V shed 4 bases and J 4 bases; nucleotides not matched to a gene: 5. Looked up from germline, CDR1 is LGHDT and CDR2 is YNNKEL (reference sequence). CDR3 length equals 15 residues. The CDR3 protein is CASSPDRGQGETQYF. CDR3 in DNA: TGTGCCAGCAGCCCGGACAGGGGGCAGGGAGAGACCCAGTACTTC.

The rearrangement joins TRBV12-5 to TRBJ2-2; 7 bases map to TRBD1. V lost 0 bases, J lost 3 bases, and 7 bases stayed unmatched. CDR1 is LGHNT, CDR2 FRNRAP, per germline. The CDR3 contains 17 residues. CDR3 coding DNA: TGTGCTAGTGGTTTGGTGGGGACAGTGAAAGACACCGGGGAGCTGTTTTTT. It specifies CASGLVGTVKDTGELFF.

This chain links TRBV2 with TRBJ2-1; TRBD2 matches 13 bases. CDR1 is SNHLY, CDR2 FYNNEI, per germline. V was pared by 6 bases and J by 6 bases, with 8 bases of the junction left unmatched. This CDR3 has 16 residues. CDR3 nucleotides: TGTGCCAGCAGCCGACTAGCGGGGGGCCACGGCAATGAGCAGTTCTTC. It is translated as CASSRLAGGHGNEQFF.

This chain connects TRBV2 to TRBJ2-1, with 7 bases identical to TRBD1. Germline CDR1 SNHLY, CDR2 FYNNEI. J gave up 6 bases and V 8 bases, and 7 bases lay outside the gene matches. The CDR3 is 13 residues long. The CDR3, as DNA: TGTGCCAGCGGACAGGCAAGACCCAATGAGCAGTTCTTC. This codes for CASGQARPNEQFF.

This rearrangement joins TRBV6-2 or TRBV6-3 to TRBJ2-1, with TRBD1 as a possible D gene (6 bases). The CDR3 spans 12 residues. Germline values: CDR1 MNHEY, CDR2 SVGEGT. V was trimmed by 3 bases and J by 9 bases, leaving 9 bases between them. For the CDR3, the DNA is TGTGCCAGCAGTTATCAGGGGACTGAGCAGTTCTTC. Its protein is CASSYQGTEQFF.

V usage is TRBV5-6 and J usage is TRBJ1-5; D not resolved. Germline V gene sequence: CDR1 SGHDT, CDR2 YYEEEE. The V and J ends lost 4 bases and 3 bases respectively, with 11 bases between them. The length of the CDR3 is 14 residues. The CDR3 protein is CASSRRSTNQPQHF. The DNA for the CDR3 is TGTGCCAGCAGCCGGCGGTCAACCAATCAGCCCCAGCATTTT.

V and J are TRBV28 and TRBJ1-5, with TRBD1 matching over 7 bases. Germline CDR1 is MDHEN and CDR2 is SYDVKM. CDR3 length: 16 residues. The trim removed 7 bases at V and 5 bases at J, leaving 14 bases unmatched. The CDR3 reads CASIRQDRLKYQPQHF. CDR3 nucleotides: TGTGCCAGCATACGCCAGGACAGGCTAAAATATCAGCCCCAGCATTTT. The whole variable domain, filled in from reference TRBV28 and TRBJ1-5, reads DVKVTQSSRYLVKRTGEKVFLECVQDMDHENMFWYRQDPGLGLRLIYFSYDVKMKEKGDIPEGYSVSREKKERFSLILESASTNQTSMYLCASIRQDRLKYQPQHFGDGTRLSIL.

This clone appeared once. This sequence joins TRBV28 and TRBJ1-2; 11 nucleotides align to TRBD1. V trimming: 6 bases; J trimming: 4 bases; junction bases outside the gene matches: 10. From germline, CDR1 is MDHEN and CDR2 SYDVKM. The CDR3 sequence is 16 residues long. The CDR3 loop is CASRPGQGARVYGYTF. In nucleotides, the CDR3 is TGTGCCAGCAGACCTGGACAGGGGGCGAGGGTCTATGGCTACACCTTC.

The chain links TRBV2 to TRBJ2-3; 14 bases match TRBD2. Germline V CDR1 and CDR2: SNHLY, FYNNEI. V lost 6 bases, J lost 4 bases, and 6 bases stayed unmatched. The CDR3 has 16 amino acids. The CDR3 nucleotides are TGTGCCAGCAGCCCCGGGACTAGCGGGGGTCCAGATACGCAGTATTTT. It encodes CASSPGTSGGPDTQYF.

The J gene is TRBJ2-3, the V gene TRBV4-1, with 7 bases lining up with TRBD2. Per the germline V gene, CDR1 is MGHRA and CDR2 is YSYEKL. The CDR3 has 15 residues. V shed 1 base, J shed 4 bases, and the junction held 5 bases outside the gene matches. This CDR3 reads CASSQAGGRSDTQYF. The CDR3 coding sequence is TGCGCCAGCAGCCAAGCGGGGGGAAGATCAGATACGCAGTATTTT.

This clone showed up many times. The J gene is TRBJ2-3, the V gene TRBV5-8; possible D gene TRBD1, 6 bases. The CDR3 loop spans 14 amino acids. The germline V gene encodes CDR1 SGHTS and CDR2 YDEGEE. Trimming shortened V by 0 bases and J by 5 bases, and 10 bases separated the two germline ends. The CDR3 here is CASSLGRGRDTQYF. In nucleotides, the CDR3 is TGTGCCAGCAGCTTGGGCAGGGGCAGAGATACGCAGTATTTT.

The V gene is TRBV7-2, the J gene TRBJ1-2; D unresolved. Per germline, CDR1 SGHTA and CDR2 FQGNSA. The V end lost 1 base, the J end lost 6 bases, and 15 bases lay between the germline ends. The CDR3 is 15 amino acids. In DNA form, the CDR3 reads TGTGCCAGCAGCTTAGTTCCCCTAGGCGGGCATGGCTACACCTTC. Amino acids: CASSLVPLGGHGYTF.

The J gene is TRBJ1-1, the V gene TRBV10-3; D is possibly TRBD1 (5 bases). V was shortened by 9 bases and J by 0 bases, with 8 bases between the two germline ends. The germline CDR1 and CDR2 sequences are ENHRY and SYGVKD. The CDR3 loop spans 12 amino acids. DNA of the CDR3: TGTGCCATGGGGGGGGTGAACACTGAAGCTTTCTTT. Its protein product is CAMGGVNTEAFF.